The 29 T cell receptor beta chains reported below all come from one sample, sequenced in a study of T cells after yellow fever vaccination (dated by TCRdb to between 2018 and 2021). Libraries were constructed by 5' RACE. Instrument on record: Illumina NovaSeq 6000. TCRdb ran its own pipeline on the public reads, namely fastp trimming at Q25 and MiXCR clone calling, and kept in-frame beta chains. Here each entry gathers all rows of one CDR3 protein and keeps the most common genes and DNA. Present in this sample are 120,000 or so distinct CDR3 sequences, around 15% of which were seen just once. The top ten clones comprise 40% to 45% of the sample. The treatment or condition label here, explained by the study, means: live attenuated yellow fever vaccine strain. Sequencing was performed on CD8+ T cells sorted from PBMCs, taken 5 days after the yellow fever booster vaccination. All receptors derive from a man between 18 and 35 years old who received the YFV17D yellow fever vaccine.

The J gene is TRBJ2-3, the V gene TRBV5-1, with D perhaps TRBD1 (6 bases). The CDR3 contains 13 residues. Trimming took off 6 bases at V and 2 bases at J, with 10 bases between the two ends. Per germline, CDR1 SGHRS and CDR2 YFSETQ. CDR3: CASTGHNTDTQYF. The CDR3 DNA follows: TGCGCCAGCACGGGACACAACACAGATACGCAGTATTTT.

CDR3 protein: CASSPLNYGYTF. The CDR3 nucleotides are TGTGCCAGCAGCCCGTTAAACTATGGCTACACCTTC. The J gene is TRBJ1-2, the V gene TRBV7-8; D is unclear. Trimming cost V 5 bases and J 2 bases, with 6 bases left between them. This CDR3 comprises 12 residues. Germline V gene data show CDR1 as SGHVS and CDR2 as FQNEAQ.

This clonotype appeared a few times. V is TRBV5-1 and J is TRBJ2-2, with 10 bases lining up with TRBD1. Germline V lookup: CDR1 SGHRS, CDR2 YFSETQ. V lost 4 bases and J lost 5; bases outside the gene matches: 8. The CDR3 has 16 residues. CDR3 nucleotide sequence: TGCGCCAGCAGCCCCCGGGACAGGGGTGGGACCGGGGAGCTGTTTTTT. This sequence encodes CASSPRDRGGTGELFF.

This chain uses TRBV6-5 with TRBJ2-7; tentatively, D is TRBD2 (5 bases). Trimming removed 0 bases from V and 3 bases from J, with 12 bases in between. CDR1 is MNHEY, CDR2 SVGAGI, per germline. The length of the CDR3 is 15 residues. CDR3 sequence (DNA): TGTGCCAGCAGTTACTCTGGGAGTACCCTCTACGAGCAGTACTTC. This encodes CASSYSGSTLYEQYF.

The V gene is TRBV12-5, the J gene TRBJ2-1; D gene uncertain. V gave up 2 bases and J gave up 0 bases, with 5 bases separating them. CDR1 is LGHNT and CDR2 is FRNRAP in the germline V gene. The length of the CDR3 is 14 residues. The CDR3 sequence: CASGLFPSYNEQFF. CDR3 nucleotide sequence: TGTGCTAGTGGTTTGTTCCCCTCCTACAATGAGCAGTTCTTC.

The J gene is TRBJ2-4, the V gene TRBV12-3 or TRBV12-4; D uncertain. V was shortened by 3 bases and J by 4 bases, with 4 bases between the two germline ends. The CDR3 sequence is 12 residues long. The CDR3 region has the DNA TGTGCCAGCAGTTTGTTGAAAAACATTCAGTACTTC. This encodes CASSLLKNIQYF.

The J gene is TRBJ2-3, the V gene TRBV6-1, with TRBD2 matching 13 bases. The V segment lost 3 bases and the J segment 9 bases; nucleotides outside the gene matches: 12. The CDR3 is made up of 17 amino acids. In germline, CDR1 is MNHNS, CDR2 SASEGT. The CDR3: CASSDMGLAGRRGTQYF. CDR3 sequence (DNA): TGTGCCAGCAGTGATATGGGACTAGCGGGGCGGCGGGGGACGCAGTATTTT.

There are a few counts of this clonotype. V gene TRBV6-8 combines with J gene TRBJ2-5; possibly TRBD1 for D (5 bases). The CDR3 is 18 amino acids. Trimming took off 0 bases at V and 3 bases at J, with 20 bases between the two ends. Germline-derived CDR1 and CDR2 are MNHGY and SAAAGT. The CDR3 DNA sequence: TGTGCCAGCAGTTACTCCTGGCAGGGAAGGTATCCCAAAGAGACCCAGTACTTC. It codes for CASSYSWQGRYPKETQYF.

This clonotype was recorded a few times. CDR3 loop: CASSQNHREKVSVTDTQYF. DNA of the CDR3: TGTGCCAGCAGCCAAAATCACAGGGAGAAGGTCTCCGTCACAGATACGCAGTATTTT. J is TRBJ2-3 and V is TRBV3-1; D possibly corresponds to TRBD1 (6 bases). CDR1 and CDR2 from the germline V gene are LGHDT and YNNKEL (reference sequence). There are 19 residues in the CDR3. V lost 2 bases and J 2 bases, leaving 23 bases between the germline ends.

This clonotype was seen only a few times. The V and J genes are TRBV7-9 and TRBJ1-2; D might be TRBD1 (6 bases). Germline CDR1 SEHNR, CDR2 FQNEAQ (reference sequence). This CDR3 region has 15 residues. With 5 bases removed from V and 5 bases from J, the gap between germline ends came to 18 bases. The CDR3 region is CASSPSPDRTYGYTF. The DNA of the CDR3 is TGTGCCAGCAGCCCTAGCCCAGACAGGACATATGGCTACACCTTC.

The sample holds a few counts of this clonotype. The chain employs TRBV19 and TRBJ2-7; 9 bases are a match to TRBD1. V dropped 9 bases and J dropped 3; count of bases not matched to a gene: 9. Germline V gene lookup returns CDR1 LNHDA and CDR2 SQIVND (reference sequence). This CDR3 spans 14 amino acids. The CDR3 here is CASATGTGIYEQYF. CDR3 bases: TGTGCCAGCGCTACCGGGACAGGGATCTACGAGCAGTACTTC. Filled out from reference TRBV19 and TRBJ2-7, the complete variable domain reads DGGITQSPKYLFRKEGQNVTLSCEQNLNHDAMYWYRQDPGQGLRLIYYSQIVNDFQKGDIAEGYSVSREKKESFPLTVTSAQKNPTAFYLCASATGTGIYEQYFGPGTRLTVT.

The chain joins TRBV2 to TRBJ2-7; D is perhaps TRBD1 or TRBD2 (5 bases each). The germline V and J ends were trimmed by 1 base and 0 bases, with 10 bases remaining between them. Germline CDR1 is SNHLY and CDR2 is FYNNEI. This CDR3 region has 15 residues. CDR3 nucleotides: TGTGCCAGCAGTGAAGGGGACGGGAACTCCTACGAGCAGTACTTC. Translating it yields CASSEGDGNSYEQYF.

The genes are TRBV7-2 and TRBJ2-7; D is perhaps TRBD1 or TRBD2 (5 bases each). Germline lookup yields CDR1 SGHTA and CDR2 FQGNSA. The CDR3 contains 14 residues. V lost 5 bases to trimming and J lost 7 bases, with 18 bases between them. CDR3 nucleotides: TGTGCCAGCAGCCCCGGCTACGGGACGCAGGAGCAGTACGTC. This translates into CASSPGYGTQEQYV.

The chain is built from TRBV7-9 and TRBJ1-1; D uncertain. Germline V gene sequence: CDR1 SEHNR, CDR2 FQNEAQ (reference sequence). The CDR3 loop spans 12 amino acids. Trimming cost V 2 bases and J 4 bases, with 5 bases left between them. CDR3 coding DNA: TGTGCCAGCAGCTTAATAGCCACTGAAGCTTTCTTT. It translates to CASSLIATEAFF.

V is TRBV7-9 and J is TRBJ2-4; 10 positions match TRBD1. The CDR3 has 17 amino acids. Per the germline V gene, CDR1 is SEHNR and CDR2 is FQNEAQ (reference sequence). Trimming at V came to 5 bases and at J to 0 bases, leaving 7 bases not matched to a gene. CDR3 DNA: TGTGCCAGCAGCCCTGGGGACAGGGGAATAGCCAAAAACATTCAGTACTTC. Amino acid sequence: CASSPGDRGIAKNIQYF.

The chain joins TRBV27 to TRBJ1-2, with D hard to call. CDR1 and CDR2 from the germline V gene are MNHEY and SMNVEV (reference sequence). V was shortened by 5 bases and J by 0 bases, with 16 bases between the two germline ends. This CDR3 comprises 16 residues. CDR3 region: CASSTTGGLANYGYTF. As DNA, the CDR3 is TGTGCCAGCAGTACTACCGGCGGATTAGCTAACTATGGCTACACCTTC.

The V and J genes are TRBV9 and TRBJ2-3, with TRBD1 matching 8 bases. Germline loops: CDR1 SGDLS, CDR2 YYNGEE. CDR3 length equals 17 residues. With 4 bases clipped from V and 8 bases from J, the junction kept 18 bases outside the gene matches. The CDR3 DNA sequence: TGTGCCAGCAGCCCCCTTCTCCCAGGGGGCGTCCACGGTACGCAGTATTTT. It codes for CASSPLLPGGVHGTQYF.

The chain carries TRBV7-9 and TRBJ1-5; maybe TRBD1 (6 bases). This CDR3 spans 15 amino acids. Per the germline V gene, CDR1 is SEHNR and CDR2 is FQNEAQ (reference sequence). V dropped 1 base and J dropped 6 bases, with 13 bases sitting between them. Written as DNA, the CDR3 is TGTGCCAGCAGCTTAGACAGGGAACCTGGTCAGCCCCAGCATTTT. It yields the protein CASSLDREPGQPQHF.

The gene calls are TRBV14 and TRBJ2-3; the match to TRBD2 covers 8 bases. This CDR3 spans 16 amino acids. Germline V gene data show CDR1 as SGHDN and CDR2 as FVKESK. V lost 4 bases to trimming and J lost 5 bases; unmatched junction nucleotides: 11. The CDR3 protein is CASSPLASGGGDTQYF. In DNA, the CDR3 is TGTGCCAGCAGCCCTCTCGCGAGCGGGGGAGGAGATACGCAGTATTTT.

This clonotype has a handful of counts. CDR3 sequence reads: CASSSTAEAFF. CDR3 nucleotides: TGTGCCAGCAGCTCGACAGCGGAAGCTTTCTTT. The chain uses TRBV11-2 and TRBJ1-1; possible D gene TRBD1, 5 bases. The CDR3 extends over 11 amino acids. V was trimmed by 4 bases and J by 8 bases, leaving 8 bases between them. Germline V gene data show CDR1 as SGHAT and CDR2 as FQNNGV.

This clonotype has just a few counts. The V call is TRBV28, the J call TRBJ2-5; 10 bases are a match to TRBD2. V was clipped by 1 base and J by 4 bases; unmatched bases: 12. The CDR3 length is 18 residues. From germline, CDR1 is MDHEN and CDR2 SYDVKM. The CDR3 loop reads CASSLLRLAGALGETQYF. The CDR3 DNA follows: TGTGCCAGCAGTTTATTACGGCTAGCGGGGGCCTTGGGAGAGACCCAGTACTTC.

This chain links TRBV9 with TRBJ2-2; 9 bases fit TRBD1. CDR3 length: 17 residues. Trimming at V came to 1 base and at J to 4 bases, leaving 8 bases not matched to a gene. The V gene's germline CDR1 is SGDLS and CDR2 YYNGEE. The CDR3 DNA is TGTGCCAGCAGCGTAAACCCGACAGGGGGAAGCACCGGGGAGCTGTTTTTT. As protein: CASSVNPTGGSTGELFF.

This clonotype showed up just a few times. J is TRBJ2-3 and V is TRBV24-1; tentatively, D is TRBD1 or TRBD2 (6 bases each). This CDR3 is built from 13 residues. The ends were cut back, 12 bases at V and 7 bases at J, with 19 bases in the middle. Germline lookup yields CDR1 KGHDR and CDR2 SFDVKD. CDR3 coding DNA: TGTGCCCCTCAAGGGGGGCGGAGGAATACGCAGTATTTT. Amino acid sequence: CAPQGGRRNTQYF.

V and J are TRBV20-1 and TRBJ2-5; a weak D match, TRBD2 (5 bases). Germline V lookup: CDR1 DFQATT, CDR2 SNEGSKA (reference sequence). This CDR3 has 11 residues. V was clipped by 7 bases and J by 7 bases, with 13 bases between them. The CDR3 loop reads CSVKPAGTQYF. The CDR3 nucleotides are TGCAGTGTCAAGCCGGCGGGGACCCAGTACTTC.

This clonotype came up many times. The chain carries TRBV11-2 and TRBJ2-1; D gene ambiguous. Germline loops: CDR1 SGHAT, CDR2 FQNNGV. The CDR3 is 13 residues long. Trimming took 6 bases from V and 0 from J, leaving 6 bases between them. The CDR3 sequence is CASRGSSYNEQFF. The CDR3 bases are TGTGCCAGCAGGGGTAGCTCCTACAATGAGCAGTTCTTC.

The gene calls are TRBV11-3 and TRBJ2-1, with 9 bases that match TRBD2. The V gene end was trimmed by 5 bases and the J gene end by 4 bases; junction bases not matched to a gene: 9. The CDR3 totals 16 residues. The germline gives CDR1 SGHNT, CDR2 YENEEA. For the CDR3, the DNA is TGTGCCAGCAGCACCAGAATAGCGGGGGAATACAATGAGCAGTTCTTC. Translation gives CASSTRIAGEYNEQFF. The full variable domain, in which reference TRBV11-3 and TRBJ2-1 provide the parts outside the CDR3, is EAGVVQSPRYKIIEKKQPVAFWCNPISGHNTLYWYLQNLGQGPELLIRYENEEAVDDSQLPKDRFSAERLKGVDSTLKIQPAELGDSAVYLCASSTRIAGEYNEQFFGPGTRLTVL.

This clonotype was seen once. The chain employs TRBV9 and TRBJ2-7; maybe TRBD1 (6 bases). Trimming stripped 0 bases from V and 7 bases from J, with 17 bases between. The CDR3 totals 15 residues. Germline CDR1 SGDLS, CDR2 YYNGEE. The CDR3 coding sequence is TGTGCCAGCAGCGTAGAGGGAAGGGCAGGGGATGAGCAGTACTTC. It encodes CASSVEGRAGDEQYF.

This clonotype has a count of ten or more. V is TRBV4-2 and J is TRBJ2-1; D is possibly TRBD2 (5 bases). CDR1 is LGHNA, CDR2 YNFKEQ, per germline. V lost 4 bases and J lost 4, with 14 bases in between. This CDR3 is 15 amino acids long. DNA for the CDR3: TGTGCCAGCAGCCCTAGTCAGGAGCGGTACAATGAGCAGTTCTTC. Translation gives CASSPSQERYNEQFF.

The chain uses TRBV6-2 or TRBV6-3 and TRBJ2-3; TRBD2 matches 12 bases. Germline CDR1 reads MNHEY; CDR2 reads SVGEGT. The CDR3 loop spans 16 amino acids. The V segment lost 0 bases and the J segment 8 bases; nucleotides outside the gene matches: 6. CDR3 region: CASSYSRLAGAVTQYF. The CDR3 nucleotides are TGTGCCAGCAGTTACTCGAGACTAGCGGGGGCCGTTACGCAGTATTTT.